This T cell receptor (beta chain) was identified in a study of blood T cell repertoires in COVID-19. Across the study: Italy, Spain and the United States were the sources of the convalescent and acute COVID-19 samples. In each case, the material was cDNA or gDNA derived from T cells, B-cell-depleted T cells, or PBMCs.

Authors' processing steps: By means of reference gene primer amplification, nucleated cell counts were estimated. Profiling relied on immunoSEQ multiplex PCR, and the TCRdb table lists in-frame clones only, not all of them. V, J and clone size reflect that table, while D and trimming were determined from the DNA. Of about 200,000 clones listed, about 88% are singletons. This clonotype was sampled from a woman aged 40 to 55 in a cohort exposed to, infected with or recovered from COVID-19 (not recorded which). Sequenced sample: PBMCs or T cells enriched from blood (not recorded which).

The CDR3: CATRASLPYNEQFF. The CDR3 coding sequence is TGTGCCACCAGGGCTAGCCTTCCCTACAATGAGCAGTTCTTC. This chain joins TRBV15 and TRBJ2-1, with D possibly matching TRBD2 (5 bases). Germline values: CDR1 LNHNV, CDR2 YYDKDF (reference sequence). The CDR3 spans 14 residues. V lost 6 bases and J 2 bases, leaving 11 bases between the germline ends.